This T cell receptor beta chain originates from a study of T cell responses to AZD1222 COVID-19 vaccine. Germline V gene lookup returns CDR1 SGHRS and CDR2 YFSETQ. V lost 6 bases and J 0 bases, leaving 9 bases between the germline ends. CDR3 length: 13 residues. The table came from immunoSEQ multiplex PCR; TCRdb's copy has only in-frame clones and leaves some out. The table records 150,000 or so clones, around 91% of them present only once. V usage is TRBV5-1 and J usage is TRBJ2-5; D call uncertain. This specimen was peripheral blood, taken on day 0 of AZD1222 vaccination. The receptor's source is an adult in good health. This chain's CDR3 is CASTKEYQETQYF. The CDR3 DNA reads as TGCGCCAGCACAAAGGAGTACCAAGAGACCCAGTACTTC. Combining the CDR3 with reference TRBV5-1 and TRBJ2-5 gives the whole variable domain KAGVTQTPRYLIKTRGQQVTLSCSPISGHRSVSWYQQTPGQGLQFLFEYFSETQRNKGNFPGRFSGRQFSNSRSEMNVSTLELGDSALYLCASTKEYQETQYFGPGTRLLVL.